The 6 T cell receptor beta chains in this list originate from one sample, sequenced in a study of blood T cells in healthy people across ages. A J-beta primer mix and a sample-barcoded 5' primer were used in a second PCR of roughly 6 to 12 cycles. TCRdb reprocessed the 5' RACE reads via MiXCR and lists one record per CDR3 protein. The table lists 380,000 or so distinct CDR3 sequences, approximately 47% of them singletons. The sequencing input was blood. The receptor source for this set is a man in his fifties or sixties in good health.

This chain connects TRBV7-2 to TRBJ1-6; D gene unclear. The V gene lost 6 bases and the J gene lost 6 bases, with 12 bases spanning the gap. CDR1 SGHTA and CDR2 FQGNSA come from the germline V gene. This CDR3 has 14 amino acids. CDR3 protein: CASSISPPNSPLHF. The CDR3 DNA reads as TGTGCCAGCAGTATCAGTCCACCTAATTCACCCCTCCACTTT.

This clonotype was counted only a few times. The chain carries TRBV12-3 or TRBV12-4 and TRBJ1-2, with D perhaps TRBD1 (5 bases). The CDR3 extends over 14 amino acids. V gave up 3 bases and J gave up 5 bases, with 13 bases separating them. The CDR3 DNA is TGTGCCAGCAGTTTTCGGGACGGGGGGTATGGCTACACCTTC. This encodes CASSFRDGGYGYTF.

The CDR3 protein is CASRSANYGYTF. The CDR3 DNA sequence: TGTGCCAGCAGGTCAGCCAACTATGGCTACACCTTC. The J gene is TRBJ1-2, the V gene TRBV12-3 or TRBV12-4, with D hard to call. Deletions cut 6 bases from V and 2 bases from J, with 7 bases between. The CDR3 contains 12 residues.

This clonotype was seen just once. The J gene is TRBJ2-4, the V gene TRBV11-1; unclear D gene. The J call may be in error: the DNA end matches TRBJ2-7 better. The CDR3 contains 11 residues. In germline, CDR1 is SGHAT, CDR2 FQDESV (reference sequence). CDR3 amino acids: CASQDAYEQYF. DNA for the CDR3: TGTGCCAGCCAGGATGCCTACGAGCAGTACTTC.

The rearrangement links TRBV6-6 to TRBJ2-1; D is uncertain. The germline V gene has CDR1 MNHNY and CDR2 SVGAGI (reference sequence). The germline V and J ends were trimmed by 2 bases and 4 bases, with 15 bases remaining between them. The CDR3 is 16 amino acids. The DNA for the CDR3 is TGTGCCAGCAGTTACATAGCAGCGCTAAAGTACAATGAGCAGTTCTTC. This gives the protein CASSYIAALKYNEQFF.

This rearrangement joins TRBV7-6 to TRBJ2-1; tentative D call: TRBD1 (6 bases). The assigned J gene may be wrong: the sequence end matches TRBJ2-7 better. Germline CDR1 reads SGHVS; CDR2 reads FNYEAQ. This CDR3 comprises 16 residues. This chain's CDR3 is CASSPRVQGDLDEQYF. The CDR3, as DNA: TGTGCCAGCAGCCCCAGGGTACAGGGTGATTTGGATGAGCAGTACTTC.